This T cell receptor beta chain was sequenced for a study of T cell clonotyping in hematopoietic cell transplantation. Study overall: Cytoreduction preceded collection of pretransplant recipient samples.

Whole-study results and caveats: Graft donor and pretransplant recipient Inverse Simpson Index values predicted broader posttransplant TCR diversity. At the given depth, recipient repertoires were over 95% de novo clonotypes. Pathologically expanded recipient clonotypes increased progressively from day 30 to day 180 as diversity fell.

Specified time point: recipient sample about 28 days before transplant, after cytoreduction. A note on this clone: Its antigen remains unidentified.

The repertoire was sequenced with immunoSEQ multiplex PCR; TCRdb's copy has only in-frame clones and lacks some. The sample has some 9,600 clones, around 90% seen once; the top ten hold 15%. Germline V lookup: CDR1 ENHRY, CDR2 SYGVKD. CDR3 length: 14 residues. Trimming left V 4 bases short and J 4 bases short, with 12 bases between. J is TRBJ2-3 and V is TRBV10-3; no clear D. The source material was peripheral blood mononuclear cells, sampled before stem cell transplant. This receptor was taken from a woman in her 50s with chronic myeloid leukemia. Some clones in this sample may be carry-over from other donors' samples. CDR3 coding DNA: TGTGCCATCAGTGGGGAAAAGGCCTCAGATACGCAGTATTTT. Translation gives CAISGEKASDTQYF.